Listed below are T cell receptor beta chains from one sample, sequenced in a study of blood T cell repertoires in COVID-19. Assay used: immunoSEQ multiplex PCR; TCRdb lists only in-frame clones, some missing. The data hold about 200,000 clones, with 70% to 85% observed a single time. The sequenced material came from peripheral blood. The receptors were gathered from a human donor in a cohort sampled during active COVID-19. Both conserved end residues are part of each CDR3. Fields, in order: clone size, V gene, J gene, D gene, CDR3 protein, CDR3 DNA. A D gene is named only where the DNA matches it firmly. Clone size is shown for a subset of rows, as once, few, many or a class of expanded clone.

few	TRBV7-9	TRBJ2-2	NA	CASSLLGQANTGELFF	TGTGCCAGCAGCTTATTGGGACAAGCGAACACCGGGGAGCTGTTTTTT
once	TRBV12-5	TRBJ1-1	NA	CASGLGQNTEAFF	TGTGCTAGTGGTTTGGGACAGAACACTGAAGCTTTCTTT
NA	TRBV18	TRBJ2-7	NA	CASQAGLSYEQYF	TGTGCCAGCCAAGCCGGACTATCCTACGAGCAGTACTTC
NA	TRBV7-2	TRBJ2-3	TRBD2	CASSPRAGGTDTQYF	TGTGCCAGCAGCCCAAGGGCGGGAGGGACAGATACGCAGTATTTT
NA	TRBV18	TRBJ2-6	NA	CASSRTGFSGANVLTF	TGTGCCAGCTCACGAACGGGGTTCTCTGGGGCCAACGTCCTGACTTTC
NA	TRBV12-3/TRBV12-4	TRBJ2-7	NA	CASSPISGYEQYF	TGTGCCAGCAGCCCTATCTCAGGGTACGAGCAGTACTTC
few	TRBV6-6	TRBJ2-7	TRBD1	CASRSGDRQSYEQYF	TGTGCCAGCAGAAGTGGGGACAGGCAATCCTACGAGCAGTACTTC
NA	TRBV30	TRBJ2-5	TRBD1	CASDRVNTQYF	TGTGCCTCGGACAGGGTTAATACCCAGTACTTC
NA	TRBV2	TRBJ2-7	NA	CASSEGGYEQYF	TGTGCCAGCAGTGAAGGCGGCTACGAGCAGTACTTC
NA	TRBV7-2	TRBJ2-2	TRBD2	CASSPGLADTGELFF	TGTGCCAGCAGCCCGGGACTAGCGGACACCGGGGAGCTGTTTTTT
NA	TRBV30	TRBJ1-1	TRBD1	CAGDREKTAFF	TGTGCCGGAGACAGGGAAAAAACCGCTTTCTTT
NA	TRBV15	TRBJ1-5	TRBD1	CATSRGDRGYNQPQHF	TGTGCCACCAGCAGAGGTGACAGGGGGTACAATCAGCCCCAGCATTTT
NA	TRBV7-2	TRBJ2-1	NA	CASSLGENSYNEQFF	TGTGCCAGCAGCTTAGGGGAGAACTCCTACAATGAGCAGTTCTTC
NA	TRBV28	TRBJ2-7	TRBD1	CASRTETGGSYEQYF	TGTGCCAGCAGGACCGAGACAGGGGGCTCCTACGAGCAGTACTTC
NA	TRBV4-1	TRBJ2-2	TRBD2	CASSQSAASGNTGELFF	TGCGCCAGCAGCCAATCCGCGGCTAGCGGAAACACCGGGGAGCTGTTTTTT